This T cell receptor (beta chain) was retrieved from a study of CD8 T cells in ankylosing spondylitis. Study-level findings and limits: One TCR beta motif, made up of eight or nine highly homologous variants, appeared characteristic of ankylosing spondylitis blood. Reactive arthritis synovial fluid and blood were previously reported to contain some motif variants. According to the report, clones linked to the disease were significantly enriched in matched synovial fluid samples taken from ankylosing spondylitis patients.

Germline V gives CDR1 MDHEN, CDR2 SYDVKM. The V and J ends lost 7 bases and 0 bases respectively, with 19 bases between them. CDR3 length equals 16 residues. 5'-RACE, quantitative and with molecular barcodes, yielded the TCR beta libraries. TCRdb used MiXCR to reprocess the 5' RACE reads, holding one entry per CDR3 protein. The sample carries around 340,000 distinct CDR3 sequences, 20% to 25% recorded once. As to this clonotype: Its target is unknown.

The chain is built from TRBV28 and TRBJ2-7, with a possible D match to TRBD2 (6 bases). This receptor was obtained from a male donor with ankylosing spondylitis or in good health (not recorded which). The sample was blood, either unsorted or a sorted T cell fraction (not recorded which). As DNA, the CDR3 is TGTGCCAGCACCGACATGGGGGGAAGAGGCTCCTACGAGCAGTACTTC. It yields the protein CASTDMGGRGSYEQYF. Together with reference TRBV28 and TRBJ2-7, the CDR3 gives the full variable domain: DVKVTQSSRYLVKRTGEKVFLECVQDMDHENMFWYRQDPGLGLRLIYFSYDVKMKEKGDIPEGYSVSREKKERFSLILESASTNQTSMYLCASTDMGGRGSYEQYFGPGTRLTVT.